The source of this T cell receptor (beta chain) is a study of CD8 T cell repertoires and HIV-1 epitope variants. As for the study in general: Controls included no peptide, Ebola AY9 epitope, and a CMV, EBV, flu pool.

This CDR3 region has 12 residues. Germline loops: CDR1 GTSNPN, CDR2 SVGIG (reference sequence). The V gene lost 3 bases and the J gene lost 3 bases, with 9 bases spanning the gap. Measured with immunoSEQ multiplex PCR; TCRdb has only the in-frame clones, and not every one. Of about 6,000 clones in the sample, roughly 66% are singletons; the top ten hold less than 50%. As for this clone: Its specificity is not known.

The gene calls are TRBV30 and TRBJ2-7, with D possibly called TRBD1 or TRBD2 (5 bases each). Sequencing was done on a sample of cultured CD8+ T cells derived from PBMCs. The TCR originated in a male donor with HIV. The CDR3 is CAWSGDGYEQYF. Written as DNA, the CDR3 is TGTGCCTGGAGCGGGGACGGCTACGAGCAGTACTTC.